Listed here are 24 T cell receptor beta chains from one sample, sequenced in a study of control samples from healthy donors and cancer patients. The repertoire was sequenced with immunoSEQ multiplex PCR; TCRdb's copy has only in-frame clones and lacks some. The table records under 80,000 clones, about 95% of them present only once. Sequenced material: blood. The origin of the receptors is a woman aged 25 to 39 in good health.

The chain couples TRBV19 to TRBJ1-5; no firm D call. From germline, CDR1 is LNHDA and CDR2 SQIVND (reference sequence). Trimming took 5 bases from V and 1 from J, leaving 6 bases between them. CDR3 size: 13 residues. CDR3 bases: TGTGCCAGTAGTCGCCGGAGCAATCAGCCCCAGCATTTT. It codes for CASSRRSNQPQHF.

This rearrangement joins TRBV6-6 to TRBJ1-1, with D tentatively TRBD1 (6 bases). The CDR3 consists of 16 residues. CDR1 and CDR2 (germline): MNHNY, SVGAGI (reference sequence). Trimming left V 7 bases short and J 5 bases short, with 23 bases between. The CDR3 loop is CASILGTSVNRTEAFF. CDR3 sequence (DNA): TGTGCCAGCATCTTGGGGACAAGTGTAAATCGTACTGAAGCTTTCTTT.

The sample holds a few counts of this clone. The V call is TRBV19, the J call TRBJ1-1; 9 bases align to TRBD1. V lost 4 bases to trimming and J lost 11 bases; unmatched junction nucleotides: 5. CDR1 and CDR2 (germline): LNHDA, SQIVND (reference sequence). The CDR3 contains 12 residues. The CDR3 spells CASSTRQGEAFF. CDR3 in DNA: TGTGCCAGTAGTACTCGACAGGGGGAGGCTTTCTTT.

V usage is TRBV5-4 and J usage is TRBJ1-4; D might be TRBD1 (5 bases). Germline V gene data show CDR1 as SGHNT and CDR2 as YYREEE (reference sequence). V gave up 5 bases and J gave up 4 bases, with 12 bases separating them. This CDR3 comprises 14 residues. In nucleotides, the CDR3 is TGTGCCAGCAGTGGGGGAACACATAATGAAAAACTGTTTTTT. Residues: CASSGGTHNEKLFF.

As to this clone: The germline gene is not matched at one end of the junction; a read error may be the cause. The gene calls are TRBV14 and TRBJ2-1, with D unclear. The CDR3 is made up of 15 amino acids. Germline loops: CDR1 SGHDN, CDR2 FVKESK. The CDR3 DNA sequence: TGTGCCAGCAGTCAAGTAACTGCCTCCTACAATGAGCAGTTCTTC. Protein: CASSQVTASYNEQFF.

The chain uses TRBV6-8 and TRBJ1-3, with 9 nucleotides matching TRBD1. Germline trimming cut 0 bases from V and 4 bases from J; bases unmatched to any gene: 7. The CDR3 covers 17 residues. CDR1 and CDR2 (germline): MNHGY, SAAAGT. The CDR3 is CASSYSVGQGDGNTIYF. CDR3 in DNA: TGTGCCAGCAGTTACTCGGTGGGACAGGGAGACGGAAACACCATATATTTT.

The CDR3 protein is CASRMTDTTNQPQHF. The CDR3 DNA sequence: TGTGCCAGTAGGATGACTGACACCACCAATCAGCCCCAGCATTTT. The genes are TRBV19 and TRBJ1-5, with unresolved D. The V and J ends lost 6 bases and 3 bases respectively, with 15 bases between them. The CDR3 extends over 15 amino acids. The germline V gene encodes CDR1 LNHDA and CDR2 SQIVND (reference sequence). The variable domain in full, with the rest retrieved from reference TRBV19 and TRBJ1-5, is DGGITQSPKYLFRKEGQNVTLSCEQNLNHDAMYWYRQDPGQGLRLIYYSQIVNDFQKGDIAEGYSVSREKKESFPLTVTSAQKNPTAFYLCASRMTDTTNQPQHFGDGTRLSIL.

V and J are TRBV5-6 and TRBJ2-2, with D maybe TRBD2 (6 bases). V dropped 6 bases and J dropped 5 bases, with 20 bases sitting between them. CDR1 and CDR2 from the germline V gene are SGHDT and YYEEEE. CDR3 length: 16 residues. This CDR3 is CASNMRRREGTGELFF. CDR3 in DNA: TGTGCCAGCAATATGCGTCGGAGGGAAGGGACCGGGGAGCTGTTTTTT.

The V and J genes are TRBV2 and TRBJ1-2; D perhaps matches TRBD1 (5 bases). From germline, CDR1 is SNHLY and CDR2 FYNNEI. The CDR3 loop spans 15 amino acids. The V end was cut by 1 base, the J end by 7 bases, with 16 bases between. CDR3 sequence reads: CASSEGGSEWAGYTF. As DNA, the CDR3 is TGTGCCAGCAGTGAAGGGGGCAGCGAATGGGCTGGCTACACCTTC.

The J gene is TRBJ1-5, the V gene TRBV7-8; tentative D call: TRBD1 (6 bases). Germline CDR1 and CDR2: SGHVS and FQNEAQ. Trimming cost V 4 bases and J 2 bases, with 6 bases left between them. The CDR3 covers 13 residues. The CDR3 here is CASSYRGNQPQHF. CDR3 sequence (DNA): TGTGCCAGCAGCTACAGGGGCAATCAGCCCCAGCATTTT.

V and J are TRBV7-2 and TRBJ1-3; perhaps TRBD1 as D (6 bases). The germline V and J ends were trimmed by 4 bases and 2 bases, with 12 bases remaining between them. The length of the CDR3 is 15 residues. Per germline, CDR1 SGHTA and CDR2 FQGNSA. CDR3 region: CASSYDRTAGNTIYF. CDR3 nucleotide sequence: TGTGCCAGCAGCTACGACCGGACAGCTGGAAACACCATATATTTT. The full variable domain, with the rest looked up from reference TRBV7-2 and TRBJ1-3, is GAGVSQSPSNKVTEKGKDVELRCDPISGHTALYWYRQSLGQGLEFLIYFQGNSAPDKSGLPSDRFSAERTGGSVSTLTIQRTQQEDSAVYLCASSYDRTAGNTIYFGEGSWLTVV.

This chain uses TRBV19 with TRBJ1-2; D is perhaps TRBD1 (6 bases). V was shortened by 0 bases and J by 4 bases, with 9 bases between the two germline ends. The CDR3 is made up of 14 amino acids. The germline CDR1 and CDR2 sequences are LNHDA and SQIVND (reference sequence). The CDR3 protein is CASSIEGGSYGYTF. In nucleotides, the CDR3 is TGTGCCAGTAGTATAGAAGGGGGGAGCTATGGCTACACCTTC.

This rearrangement joins TRBV3-1 (or the pseudogene TRBV3-2) to TRBJ1-1; D remains ambiguous. With 1 base removed from V and 2 bases from J, the gap between germline ends came to 8 bases. The CDR3 contains 14 residues. The germline V gene encodes CDR1 LGHDT and CDR2 YNNKEL (reference sequence). The CDR3 bases are TGTGCCAGCAGCCAAGCGGCACTCAACACTGAAGCTTTCTTT. This gives the protein CASSQAALNTEAFF.

This clone appeared once. V usage is TRBV24-1 and J usage is TRBJ2-3; 8 nucleotides align to TRBD1. CDR3 length: 14 residues. Germline V gene lookup returns CDR1 KGHDR and CDR2 SFDVKD. V was pared by 6 bases and J by 10 bases, with 11 bases of the junction left unmatched. DNA of the CDR3: TGTGCCACCAGTCTAGGACAGGGAGAGGCCGCGCAGTATTTT. Its protein is CATSLGQGEAAQYF.

In its sample, this clone was seen once. The chain has TRBV15 and TRBJ2-6; 8 nucleotides match TRBD1. V gave up 1 base and J gave up 3 bases; unmatched junction bases: 11. This CDR3 region has 19 residues. From germline, CDR1 is LNHNV and CDR2 YYDKDF (reference sequence). In DNA, the CDR3 is TGTGCCACCAGCAGAGCTGCAATACAGGGGGTTGATGGGGCCAACGTCCTGACTTTC. This gives the protein CATSRAAIQGVDGANVLTF.

This clone was detected once. The chain has TRBV10-2 and TRBJ2-5, with D unresolved. V was cut by 2 bases and J by 9 bases, with 13 bases left in between. CDR1 WSHSY and CDR2 SAAADI come from the germline V gene. The CDR3 is 13 amino acids. The CDR3 nucleotides read TGCGCCAGCAGTGAGCGAGCGCGAAGGGCCCAGTACTTC. Translated: CASSERARRAQYF.

This chain uses TRBV18 with TRBJ1-5, with D maybe TRBD1 (6 bases). Germline V gene data show CDR1 as KGHSH and CDR2 as LQKENI. This CDR3 is 15 amino acids long. With 3 bases removed from V and 0 bases from J, the gap between germline ends came to 9 bases. The CDR3 region is CASSPAGDSNQPQHF. The CDR3 coding sequence is TGTGCCAGCTCACCGGCAGGGGATAGCAATCAGCCCCAGCATTTT.

The chain uses TRBV15 and TRBJ2-1, with TRBD2 matching 8 bases. With V trimmed by 0 bases and J by 7 bases, 8 bases remained unmatched. Germline V gene sequence: CDR1 LNHNV, CDR2 YYDKDF (reference sequence). There are 16 residues in the CDR3. The CDR3 reads CATSRDLSGGSNEQFF. The CDR3 region has the DNA TGTGCCACCAGCAGAGATCTCTCGGGAGGGTCAAATGAGCAGTTCTTC.

The chain has TRBV27 and TRBJ1-2; TRBD1 aligns across 7 bases. CDR3 size: 14 residues. Germline CDR1 and CDR2: MNHEY and SMNVEV (reference sequence). The V and J ends lost 5 bases and 3 bases, in that order; junction bases with no gene match: 6. The chain's CDR3 is CASSPGGRDYGYTF. As DNA, the CDR3 is TGTGCCAGCAGTCCAGGGGGTAGGGACTATGGCTACACCTTC.

The chain combines TRBV6-5 with TRBJ1-3, with D hard to call. This CDR3 is 15 amino acids long. V shed 6 bases and J shed 4 bases, with 16 bases lying between them. Germline V lookup: CDR1 MNHEY, CDR2 SVGAGI. The CDR3 spells CASSALFGVGNTIYF. The CDR3 bases are TGTGCCAGCAGCGCCCTTTTTGGGGTCGGAAACACCATATATTTT.

The V gene is TRBV12-3 or TRBV12-4, the J gene TRBJ1-1; D gene unclear. The V gene lost 6 bases and the J gene lost 6 bases, with 14 bases spanning the gap. This CDR3 has 13 residues. The CDR3 protein is CASRQSLLSEAFF. CDR3 nucleotide sequence: TGTGCCAGCAGACAATCACTACTCTCTGAAGCTTTCTTT.

The chain combines TRBV18 with TRBJ2-1; tentative D call: TRBD2 (5 bases). CDR1 KGHSH and CDR2 LQKENI come from the germline V gene. This CDR3 has 14 amino acids. V was cut by 3 bases and J by 5 bases, with 11 bases left in between. CDR3 sequence (DNA): TGTGCCAGCTCACCGGGAGAAACGAACAATGAGCAGTTCTTC. It yields the protein CASSPGETNNEQFF. Filled out from reference TRBV18 and TRBJ2-1, the complete variable domain reads NAGVMQNPRHLVRRRGQEARLRCSPMKGHSHVYWYRQLPEEGLKFMVYLQKENIIDESGMPKERFSAEFPKEGPSILRIQQVVRGDSAAYFCASSPGETNNEQFFGPGTRLTVL.

This chain connects TRBV11-2 to TRBJ2-1; D remains ambiguous. Trimming took 5 bases from V and 0 from J, leaving 11 bases between them. CDR3 size: 15 residues. Germline lookup yields CDR1 SGHAT and CDR2 FQNNGV. The CDR3 region has the DNA TGTGCCAGCAGCCAAGGCCTAACCTCCTACAATGAGCAGTTCTTC. It yields the protein CASSQGLTSYNEQFF.

The rearrangement joins TRBV13 to TRBJ2-5; 8 bases agree with TRBD1. V trimming: 5 bases; J trimming: 1 base; junction bases outside the gene matches: 6. Germline V CDR1 and CDR2: PRHDT, FYEKMQ (reference sequence). This CDR3 is 15 amino acids long. CDR3 nucleotides: TGTGCCAGCAGCGGCCGGGACAGGATCCAAGAGACCCAGTACTTC. The encoded protein is CASSGRDRIQETQYF.